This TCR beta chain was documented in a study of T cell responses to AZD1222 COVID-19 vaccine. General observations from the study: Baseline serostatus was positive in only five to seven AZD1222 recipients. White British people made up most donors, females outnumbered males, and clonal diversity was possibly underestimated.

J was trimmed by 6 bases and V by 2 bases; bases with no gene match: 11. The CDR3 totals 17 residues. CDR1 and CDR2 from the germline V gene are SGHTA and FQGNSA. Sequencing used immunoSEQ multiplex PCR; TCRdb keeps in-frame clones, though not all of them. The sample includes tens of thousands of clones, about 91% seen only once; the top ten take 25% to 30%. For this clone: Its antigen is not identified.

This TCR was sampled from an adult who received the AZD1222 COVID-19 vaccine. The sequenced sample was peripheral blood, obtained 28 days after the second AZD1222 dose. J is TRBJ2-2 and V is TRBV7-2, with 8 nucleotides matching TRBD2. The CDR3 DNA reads TGTGCCAGCAGCTTATATGGCGGGAGGATGGTGTCCGGGGAGCTGTTTTTT. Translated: CASSLYGGRMVSGELFF.